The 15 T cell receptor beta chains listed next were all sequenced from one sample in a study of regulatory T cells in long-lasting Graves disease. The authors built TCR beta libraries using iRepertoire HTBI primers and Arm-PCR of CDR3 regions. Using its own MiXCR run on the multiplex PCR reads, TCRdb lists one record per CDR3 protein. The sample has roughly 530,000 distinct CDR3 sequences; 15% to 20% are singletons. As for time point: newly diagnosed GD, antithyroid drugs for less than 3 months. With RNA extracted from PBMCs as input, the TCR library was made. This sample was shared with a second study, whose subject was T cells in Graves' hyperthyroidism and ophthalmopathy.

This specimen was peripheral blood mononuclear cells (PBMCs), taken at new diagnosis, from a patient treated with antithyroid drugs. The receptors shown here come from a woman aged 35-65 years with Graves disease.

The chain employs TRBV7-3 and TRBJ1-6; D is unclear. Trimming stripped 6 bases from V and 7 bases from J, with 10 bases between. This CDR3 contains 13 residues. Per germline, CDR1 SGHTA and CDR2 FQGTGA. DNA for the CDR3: TGTGCCAGCAGTTTATGGAGCAATTCACCCCTCCACTTT. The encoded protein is CASSLWSNSPLHF.

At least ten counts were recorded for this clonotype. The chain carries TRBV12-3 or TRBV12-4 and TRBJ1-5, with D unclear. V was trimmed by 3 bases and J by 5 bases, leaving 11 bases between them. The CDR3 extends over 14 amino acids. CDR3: CASSFLLGDQPQHF. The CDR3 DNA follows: TGTGCCAGCAGTTTCCTCCTCGGAGATCAGCCCCAGCATTTT.

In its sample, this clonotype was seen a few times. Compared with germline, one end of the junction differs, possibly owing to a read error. For the CDR3, the DNA is TGTGTCATCAGTGAAAGTAGTAGCCCGGGGGGGCAGTACTTC. This sequence encodes CVISESSSPGGQYF. This rearrangement joins TRBV10-3 to TRBJ2-7; 7 bases line up with TRBD2. This CDR3 region has 14 residues. Germline lookup yields CDR1 ENHRY and CDR2 SYGVKD.

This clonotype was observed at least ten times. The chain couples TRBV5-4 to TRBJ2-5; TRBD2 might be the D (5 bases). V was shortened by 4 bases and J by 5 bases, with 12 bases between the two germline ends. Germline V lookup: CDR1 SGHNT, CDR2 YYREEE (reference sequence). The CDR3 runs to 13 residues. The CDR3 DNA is TGTGCCAGCAGCCGAGGCCCGGGGGAGACCCAGTACTTC. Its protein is CASSRGPGETQYF.

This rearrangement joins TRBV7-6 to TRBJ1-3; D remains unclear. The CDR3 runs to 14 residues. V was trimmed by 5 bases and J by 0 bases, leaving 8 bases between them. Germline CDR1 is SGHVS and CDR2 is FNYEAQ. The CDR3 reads CASSPRYSGNTIYF. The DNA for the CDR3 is TGTGCCAGCAGCCCCCGGTACTCTGGAAACACCATATATTTT.

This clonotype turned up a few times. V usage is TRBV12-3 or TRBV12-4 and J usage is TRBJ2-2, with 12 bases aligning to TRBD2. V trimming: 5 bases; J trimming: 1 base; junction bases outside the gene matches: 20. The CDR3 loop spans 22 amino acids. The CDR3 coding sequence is TGTGCCAGCAGTCCTCTCTTCGCAACTAGCGGGGGGCCAGTAAGGAACACCGGGGAGCTGTTTTTT. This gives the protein CASSPLFATSGGPVRNTGELFF.

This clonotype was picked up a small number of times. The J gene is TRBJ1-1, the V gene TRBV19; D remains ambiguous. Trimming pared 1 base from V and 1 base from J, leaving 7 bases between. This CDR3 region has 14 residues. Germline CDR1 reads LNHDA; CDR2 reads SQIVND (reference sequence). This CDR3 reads CASSIGKGNTEAFF. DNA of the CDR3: TGTGCCAGTAGTATAGGCAAGGGGAACACTGAAGCTTTCTTT.

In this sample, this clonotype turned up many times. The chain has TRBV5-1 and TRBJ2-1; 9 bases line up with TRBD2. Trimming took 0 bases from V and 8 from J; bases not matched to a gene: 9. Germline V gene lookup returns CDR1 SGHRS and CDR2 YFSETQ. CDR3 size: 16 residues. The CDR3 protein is CASSLVSGGNIDEQFF. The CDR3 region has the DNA TGCGCCAGCAGCTTGGTTAGCGGGGGTAATATCGATGAGCAGTTCTTC. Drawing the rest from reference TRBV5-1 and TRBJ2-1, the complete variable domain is KAGVTQTPRYLIKTRGQQVTLSCSPISGHRSVSWYQQTPGQGLQFLFEYFSETQRNKGNFPGRFSGRQFSNSRSEMNVSTLELGDSALYLCASSLVSGGNIDEQFFGPGTRLTVL.

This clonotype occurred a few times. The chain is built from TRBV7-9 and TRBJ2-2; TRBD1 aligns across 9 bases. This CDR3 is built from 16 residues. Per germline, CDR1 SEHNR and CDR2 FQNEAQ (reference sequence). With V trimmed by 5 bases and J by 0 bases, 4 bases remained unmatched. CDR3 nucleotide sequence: TGTGCCAGCAGCCCTCGACAGGGGGCGAACACCGGGGAGCTGTTTTTT. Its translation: CASSPRQGANTGELFF.

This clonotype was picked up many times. The CDR3 loop is CSASPGGGDEQYF. In nucleotides, the CDR3 is TGCAGTGCTTCCCCTGGGGGTGGGGACGAGCAGTACTTC. The V call is TRBV20-1, the J call TRBJ2-7; D assignment may be TRBD1 or TRBD2 (5 bases each). The CDR3 is 13 amino acids. Germline V CDR1 and CDR2: DFQATT, SNEGSKA (reference sequence). Trimming stripped 5 bases from V and 5 bases from J, with 16 bases between.

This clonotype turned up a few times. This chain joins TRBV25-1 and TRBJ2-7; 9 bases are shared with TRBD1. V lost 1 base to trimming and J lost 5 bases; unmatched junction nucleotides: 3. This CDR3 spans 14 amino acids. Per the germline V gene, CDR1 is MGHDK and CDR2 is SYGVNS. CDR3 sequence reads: CASSEWTGEHEQYF. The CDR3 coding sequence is TGTGCCAGCAGTGAATGGACAGGGGAACACGAGCAGTACTTC.

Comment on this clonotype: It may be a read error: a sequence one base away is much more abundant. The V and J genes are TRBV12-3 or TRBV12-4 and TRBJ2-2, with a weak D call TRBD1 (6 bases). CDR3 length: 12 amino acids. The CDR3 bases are TGTGCCAGCAGGGCAGGGGTCGGGGTGCTGTTTTTT. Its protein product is CASRAGVGVLFF.

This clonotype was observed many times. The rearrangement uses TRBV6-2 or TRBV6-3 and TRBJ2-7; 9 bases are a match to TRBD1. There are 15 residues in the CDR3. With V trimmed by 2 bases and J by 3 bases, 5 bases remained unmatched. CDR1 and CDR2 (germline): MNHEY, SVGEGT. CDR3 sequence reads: CASSYALTGGYEQYF. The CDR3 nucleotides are TGTGCCAGCAGTTACGCATTGACAGGGGGCTACGAGCAGTACTTC.

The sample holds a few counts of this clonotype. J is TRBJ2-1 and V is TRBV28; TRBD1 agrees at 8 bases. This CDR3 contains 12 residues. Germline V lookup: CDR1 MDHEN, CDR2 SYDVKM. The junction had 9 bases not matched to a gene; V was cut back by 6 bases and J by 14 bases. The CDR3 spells CASSSNRGDEFF. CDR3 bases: TGTGCCAGCAGCTCCAACAGGGGGGACGAGTTCTTC. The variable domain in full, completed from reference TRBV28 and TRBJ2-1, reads DVKVTQSSRYLVKRTGEKVFLECVQDMDHENMFWYRQDPGLGLRLIYFSYDVKMKEKGDIPEGYSVSREKKERFSLILESASTNQTSMYLCASSSNRGDEFFGPGTRLTVL.

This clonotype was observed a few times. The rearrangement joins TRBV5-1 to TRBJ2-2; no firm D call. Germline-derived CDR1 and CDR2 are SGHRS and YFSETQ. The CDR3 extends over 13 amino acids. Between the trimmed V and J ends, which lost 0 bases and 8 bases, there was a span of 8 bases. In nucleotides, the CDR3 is TGCGCCAGCAGCTTGGACATGATTGGGGAGCTGTTTTTT. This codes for CASSLDMIGELFF. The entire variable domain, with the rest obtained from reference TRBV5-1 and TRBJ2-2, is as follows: KAGVTQTPRYLIKTRGQQVTLSCSPISGHRSVSWYQQTPGQGLQFLFEYFSETQRNKGNFPGRFSGRQFSNSRSEMNVSTLELGDSALYLCASSLDMIGELFFGEGSRLTVL.